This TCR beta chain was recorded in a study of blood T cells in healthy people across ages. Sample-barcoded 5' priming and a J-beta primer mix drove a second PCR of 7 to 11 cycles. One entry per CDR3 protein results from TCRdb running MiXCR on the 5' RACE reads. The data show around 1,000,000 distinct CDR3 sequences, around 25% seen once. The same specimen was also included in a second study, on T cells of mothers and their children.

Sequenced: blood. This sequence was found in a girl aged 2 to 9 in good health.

This CDR3 reads CSARDSGGGGKVSTEAFF. Here the CDR3 DNA reads TGCAGTGCTAGAGATTCGGGCGGGGGGGGGAAGGTTTCCACTGAAGCTTTCTTT. The V call is TRBV20-1, the J call TRBJ1-1; D is possibly TRBD1 (5 bases). Germline V gene sequence: CDR1 DFQATT, CDR2 SNEGSKA (reference sequence). V was cut by 0 bases and J by 4 bases, with 24 bases left in between. The CDR3 runs to 18 residues.